A single sample gave rise to the 5 T cell receptor beta chains below, sequenced in a study of blood T cell repertoires in COVID-19. Generated by immunoSEQ multiplex PCR, the TCRdb table keeps only in-frame clones and is missing some. The table has around 130,000 clones, 88% seen once. The sample taken for sequencing was peripheral blood. All receptors come from a human donor with COVID-19, enrolled during active disease. The donor label of this sample is uncertain.

The chain is built from TRBV10-3 and TRBJ2-1; 11 bases align to TRBD2. V was pared by 4 bases and J by 4 bases, with 9 bases of the junction left unmatched. Germline CDR1 is ENHRY and CDR2 is SYGVKD. The CDR3 spans 17 residues. CDR3 sequence: CAISGVAGGPQYNEQFF. CDR3 in DNA: TGTGCCATCAGTGGCGTAGCGGGGGGGCCGCAGTACAATGAGCAGTTCTTC.

The chain carries TRBV14 and TRBJ1-1; D gene uncertain. CDR1 SGHDN and CDR2 FVKESK come from the germline V gene. The CDR3 consists of 12 residues. Trimming pared 1 base from V and 8 bases from J, leaving 8 bases between. For the CDR3, the DNA is TGTGCCAGCAGCCAAGGGTACAAGGAAGCTTTCTTT. It yields the protein CASSQGYKEAFF.

V is TRBV9 and J is TRBJ1-1; D is uncertain. Germline CDR1 is SGDLS and CDR2 is YYNGEE. The CDR3 runs to 15 residues. The V end lost 0 bases, the J end lost 1 base, and 10 bases lay between the germline ends. CDR3 in amino acids: CASSVGLTENTEAFF. CDR3 coding DNA: TGTGCCAGCAGCGTAGGACTCACCGAGAACACTGAAGCTTTCTTT.

The chain has TRBV9 and TRBJ2-3, with D unresolved. Germline values: CDR1 SGDLS, CDR2 YYNGEE. Trimming stripped 0 bases from V and 3 bases from J, with 8 bases between. The CDR3 sequence is 14 residues long. For the CDR3, the DNA is TGTGCCAGCAGCGTAGTCCCCCTTACAGATACGCAGTATTTT. It encodes CASSVVPLTDTQYF.

The chain is built from TRBV5-1 and TRBJ2-3; 7 bases line up with TRBD2. The CDR3 loop spans 15 amino acids. V lost 5 bases and J lost 1; bases outside the gene matches: 7. From germline, CDR1 is SGHRS and CDR2 YFSETQ. The CDR3 nucleotides are TGCGCCAGCAGTCGGGAGCGGGGTCGCACAGATACGCAGTATTTT. Protein: CASSRERGRTDTQYF.